The 12 T cell receptor beta chains presented below share a single source sample, sequenced in a study of neurological immune-mediated disorders. TCRdb itself ran the 5' RACE reads through MiXCR, one entry per CDR3 protein. The repertoire holds approximately 100,000 distinct CDR3 sequences, with around 3.3% as singletons. Sequencing was done on a sample of PBMCs. All receptors derive from a woman under 30 with multiple sclerosis.

This clonotype was observed at least ten times. V and J are TRBV3-1 and TRBJ1-3; D not resolved. Germline CDR1 and CDR2: LGHDT and YNNKEL (reference sequence). The CDR3 runs to 14 residues. V was clipped by 1 base and J by 0 bases, with 4 bases between them. The DNA for the CDR3 is TGTGCCAGCAGCCAAGCCAGCTCTGGAAACACCATATATTTT. Its protein is CASSQASSGNTIYF.

In its sample, this clonotype was seen many times. The chain employs TRBV7-9 and TRBJ2-7; D gene unclear. The CDR3 spans 14 residues. The germline V gene has CDR1 SEHNR and CDR2 FQNEAQ (reference sequence). V lost 1 base to trimming and J lost 2 bases, with 9 bases between them. In DNA, the CDR3 is TGTGCCAGCAGCTTAGTGGGCCAGACCTACGAGCAGTACTTC. Protein: CASSLVGQTYEQYF.

This clonotype has more than one count but fewer than ten. V usage is TRBV18 and J usage is TRBJ1-2, with D uncertain. Trimming removed 2 bases at V and 8 bases at J, with 18 bases between. The CDR3 is made up of 15 amino acids. Germline values: CDR1 KGHSH, CDR2 LQKENI. CDR3 bases: TGTGCCAGCTCACCAGATAGGACGGCCTCGGGGGGCTACACCTTC. Its protein product is CASSPDRTASGGYTF.

In this sample, this clonotype turned up many times. V and J are TRBV29-1 and TRBJ2-4; possible D gene TRBD2, 6 bases. Germline V gene lookup returns CDR1 SQVTM and CDR2 ANQGSEA. V lost 3 bases, J lost 7 bases, and 10 bases lay in between. The CDR3 is 12 residues long. The chain's CDR3 is CSVEAEGNIQYF. In nucleotides, the CDR3 is TGCAGCGTTGAGGCGGAGGGGAACATTCAGTACTTC.

This clonotype was counted many times. The genes are TRBV14 and TRBJ2-5; tentatively, D is TRBD2 (6 bases). In germline, CDR1 is SGHDN, CDR2 FVKESK. V dropped 6 bases and J dropped 2 bases, with 10 bases sitting between them. The CDR3 sequence is 13 residues long. The CDR3 coding sequence is TGTGCCAGCAGATCCCGGGGGCAAGAGACCCAGTACTTC. Amino acid sequence: CASRSRGQETQYF.

This clonotype was detected ten times or more. The chain combines TRBV28 with TRBJ2-7; TRBD2 aligns across 7 bases. Germline loops: CDR1 MDHEN, CDR2 SYDVKM. Unmatched junction bases numbered 11, after V lost 6 bases and J lost 6 bases. The CDR3 is 14 amino acids. Here the CDR3 reads CASRGVGGTPEQYF. As DNA, the CDR3 is TGTGCCAGCAGAGGAGTGGGAGGGACCCCCGAGCAGTACTTC.

This clonotype was found many times. The V gene is TRBV14, the J gene TRBJ2-1; 8 nucleotides align to TRBD2. The germline gives CDR1 SGHDN, CDR2 FVKESK. Germline trimming cut 6 bases from V and 10 bases from J; bases unmatched to any gene: 5. The CDR3 is 12 amino acids. DNA for the CDR3: TGTGCCAGCAGTGGACTAGCAGCGGAGCAGTTCTTC. As protein: CASSGLAAEQFF.

This clonotype was seen at least ten times. This rearrangement joins TRBV12-3 or TRBV12-4 to TRBJ1-1; TRBD1 might be the D (5 bases). V lost 5 bases to trimming and J lost 1 base, with 11 bases between them. CDR3 length: 14 amino acids. CDR3 amino acids: CASSHRTGNTEAFF. The DNA of the CDR3 is TGTGCCAGCAGTCATCGCACAGGGAACACTGAAGCTTTCTTT.

This clonotype was counted only a few times. Since a much larger clone is just one base distant, this may be a read error. The rearrangement joins TRBV14 to TRBJ2-3, with a weak D call TRBD1 (6 bases). Germline-derived CDR1 and CDR2 are SGHDN and FVKESK. The CDR3 length is 12 residues. The CDR3 protein is CDKQGSEDTQYF. The CDR3 DNA sequence: TGTGACAAACAGGGAAGTGAGGATACGCAGTATTTT.

This clonotype showed up many times. The chain employs TRBV6-1 and TRBJ2-3, with 7 bases lining up with TRBD2. Trimming took 6 bases from V and 3 from J; bases not matched to a gene: 3. Germline CDR1 MNHNS, CDR2 SASEGT. The CDR3 runs 13 residues. CDR3 region: CASRPSGTDTQYF. The CDR3 bases are TGTGCCAGCAGGCCTAGCGGAACAGATACGCAGTATTTT.

In this sample, this clonotype turned up many times. V gene TRBV5-1 combines with J gene TRBJ2-3, with 8 bases identical to TRBD1. Looked up from germline, CDR1 is SGHRS and CDR2 is YFSETQ. The V and J ends lost 3 bases and 1 base, in that order; junction bases with no gene match: 7. The CDR3 runs 16 residues. This CDR3 is CASSYGQGSGTDTQYF. For the CDR3, the DNA is TGCGCCAGCAGCTACGGACAGGGTTCAGGCACAGATACGCAGTATTTT.

This clonotype was observed at least ten times. V is TRBV7-2 and J is TRBJ1-6; TRBD1 agrees at 9 bases. The CDR3 sequence is 14 residues long. Germline V lookup: CDR1 SGHTA, CDR2 FQGNSA. The J segment lost 10 bases and the V segment lost 1 base, leaving 2 bases of the junction unmatched. CDR3: CASSLDRGRSPLHF. The CDR3 DNA follows: TGTGCCAGCAGCTTAGACAGGGGGCGATCACCCCTCCACTTT.